This is a list of T cell receptor beta chains from one sample in a study of cytomegalovirus exposure and HLA in healthy donors. Data came from immunoSEQ multiplex PCR; TCRdb stores just in-frame clones and leaves some out. There are approximately 150,000 clones in the sample; around four fifths occur only once, and around 1.3% lies in the top ten. Sequenced input: PBMCs. The receptors shown here come from a woman in her fifties or sixties in good health and CMV-seronegative. Each CDR3 is given with its conserved first and last residue. D genes are given only for firm matches. Rows may omit the clone size; those that give it use once, few, many or a size class.

>TRBD1|TRBV18|.|TRBJ1-6
CASSPQARQGGSPLHF
TGTGCCAGCTCACCACAAGCTCGACAGGGGGGTTCACCCCTCCACTTT
>TRBD2|TRBV9|.|TRBJ2-1
CASSPERGYNEQFF
TGTGCCAGCAGCCCAGAGCGGGGGTACAATGAGCAGTTCTTC
>TRBD1|TRBV28|.|TRBJ1-2
CASLWSDRGGANYGYTF
TGTGCCAGTCTATGGTCGGACAGGGGGGGAGCTAACTATGGCTACACCTTC
>TRBD1|TRBV5-1|.|TRBJ2-7
CASSRGDRGFYEQYF
TGCGCCAGCAGCCGGGGGGACAGGGGATTTTACGAGCAGTACTTC
>.|TRBV5-4|.|TRBJ2-5
CASSSQVDQETQYF
TGTGCCAGCAGCTCACAGGTTGACCAAGAGACCCAGTACTTC
>TRBD1|TRBV28|once|TRBJ2-7
CASSPPGQGVWQYF
TGTGCCAGCAGTCCTCCAGGACAGGGCGTTTGGCAGTACTTC
>.|TRBV19|.|TRBJ1-1
CASAGTPMNTEAFF
TGTGCCAGTGCCGGGACACCTATGAACACTGAAGCTTTCTTT
>TRBD1|TRBV4-3|.|TRBJ2-7
CASSHDRGSSYEQYF
TGCGCCAGCAGCCACGACAGGGGATCCTCCTACGAGCAGTACTTC
>TRBD1|TRBV28|.|TRBJ1-6
CASSLPYRGPLGESPLHF
TGTGCCAGCAGTTTGCCTTACAGGGGGCCTTTGGGGGAGTCACCCCTCCACTTT
>TRBD1|TRBV5-4|.|TRBJ2-5
CASRYDDRGKTQYF
TGTGCCAGCAGGTATGACGACAGGGGGAAGACCCAGTACTTC
>.|TRBV29-1|.|TRBJ1-2
CSVGGQDYGYTF
TGCAGCGTTGGGGGGCAGGACTATGGCTACACCTTC
>.|TRBV27|once|TRBJ2-1
CASRVTVSYNEQFF
TGTGCCAGCAGGGTAACAGTCTCCTACAATGAGCAGTTCTTC
>TRBD2|TRBV27|.|TRBJ2-7
CATAAGGPNEQYF
TGTGCCACCGCAGCGGGAGGGCCCAACGAGCAGTACTTC
>TRBD1|TRBV11-2|few|TRBJ1-1
CASSQKGEGQTRLTEAFF
TGTGCCAGCAGCCAAAAGGGAGAGGGACAGACTCGCCTCACTGAAGCTTTCTTT
>TRBD2|TRBV7-8|.|TRBJ2-4
CASSLDTRLRGWDKNIQYF
TGTGCCAGCAGCTTAGACACTAGATTGCGGGGGTGGGACAAAAACATTCAGTACTTC
>.|TRBV7-6|.|TRBJ1-6
CASSLRRTAHGSENSPLHF
TGTGCCAGCAGCCTCCGTCGGACAGCTCATGGTTCGGAGAATTCACCCCTCCACTTT
>TRBD1|TRBV5-1|.|TRBJ1-5
CASSLAGGERESPQHF
TGCGCCAGCAGCTTGGCAGGGGGTGAGAGAGAGTCGCCCCAGCATTTT
>.|TRBV28|.|TRBJ1-5
CASSFMTGINQPQHF
TGTGCCAGCAGTTTTATGACAGGCATAAATCAGCCCCAGCATTTT
>.|TRBV28|.|TRBJ2-5
CASSFLPLQETQYF
TGTGCCAGCAGTTTTCTACCTCTACAAGAGACCCAGTACTTC
>.|TRBV27|.|TRBJ2-1
CASSLGTEFSEQFF
TGTGCCAGCAGTTTAGGTACGGAGTTTAGTGAGCAGTTCTTC
>.|TRBV6-6|.|TRBJ2-7
CASTIKGETYEQYF
TGTGCCAGCACCATAAAAGGGGAAACCTACGAGCAGTACTTC
>TRBD2|TRBV6-4|.|TRBJ2-3
CASSASGSTDTQYF
TGTGCCAGCAGTGCTAGCGGTAGCACAGATACGCAGTATTTT
>.|TRBV28|.|TRBJ1-2
CASRKGGGYTF
TGTGCCAGCAGGAAGGGAGGTGGCTACACCTTC
>TRBD1|TRBV18|.|TRBJ1-6
CASSPPHRGNSPLHF
TGTGCCAGCTCACCACCGCACAGGGGTAATTCACCCCTCCACTTT
>.|TRBV4-3|.|TRBJ2-3
CASSQTVGQRYTDTQYF
TGCGCCAGCAGCCAAACGGTCGGTCAGCGGTACACAGATACGCAGTATTTT
>.|TRBV30|few|TRBJ1-1
CAWSGRGEAFF
TGTGCCTGGAGCGGCAGGGGTGAGGCTTTCTTT
>.|TRBV5-6|.|TRBJ1-6
CASRAGARSNSPLHF
TGTGCCAGCAGGGCAGGGGCGCGGAGTAATTCACCCCTCCACTTT
>.|TRBV5-8|.|TRBJ2-1
CASSRKGGISYNEQFF
TGTGCCAGCAGCCGCAAAGGGGGTATCTCCTACAATGAGCAGTTCTTC
>.|TRBV7-2|.|TRBJ2-7
CASSLDAIVPYEQYF
TGTGCCAGCAGCTTAGATGCTATTGTCCCCTACGAGCAGTACTTC
>TRBD1|TRBV7-9|.|TRBJ1-4
CASSPSGGREKLFF
TGTGCCAGCAGTCCATCAGGGGGCCGTGAAAAACTGTTTTTT
>TRBD1|TRBV7-2|.|TRBJ1-5
CASSPGQGALQPQHF
TGTGCCAGCAGCCCGGGACAGGGGGCTCTTCAGCCCCAGCATTTT
>.|TRBV5-4|.|TRBJ2-7
CASSLQGAGLSHQQYF
TGTGCCAGCAGCCTTCAAGGGGCGGGACTCAGCCACCAGCAGTACTTC
>TRBD1|TRBV15|.|TRBJ1-4
CATRGTGEEKLFF
TGTGCCACCAGGGGGACAGGGGAGGAAAAACTGTTTTTT
>TRBD1|TRBV10-3|.|TRBJ2-1
CAISDRGTGTYNEQFF
TGTGCCATCAGTGATCGCGGGACAGGCACTTACAATGAGCAGTTCTTC
>.|TRBV25-1|.|TRBJ2-5
CASSEAQGPTGGAQYF
TGTGCCAGCAGCGAAGCCCAGGGCCCTACGGGTGGGGCCCAGTACTTC
>.|TRBV7-2|.|TRBJ1-5
CASSLDPGQPQHF
TGTGCCAGCAGCTTAGATCCGGGTCAGCCCCAGCATTTT
>.|TRBV6-6|few|TRBJ1-5
CASRATVSSNQPQHF
TGTGCCAGCAGAGCGACAGTGAGCAGCAATCAGCCCCAGCATTTT
>TRBD2|TRBV5-1|.|TRBJ2-3
CASKLAGGSTDTQYF
TGCGCCAGCAAACTAGCGGGGGGGAGCACAGATACGCAGTATTTT
>.|TRBV28|few|TRBJ1-1
CASRAIDTEAFF
TGTGCCAGCAGGGCCATCGACACTGAAGCTTTCTTT
>.|TRBV4-2|.|TRBJ2-7
CASSQGAQGLSYEQYF
TGTGCCAGCAGCCAAGGTGCCCAGGGCCTCTCCTACGAGCAGTACTTC
>TRBD2|TRBV29-1|.|TRBJ2-7
CSATLRDSGRTYEQYF
TGCAGCGCCACATTAAGAGATAGCGGGAGAACCTACGAGCAGTACTTC
>TRBD1|TRBV6-5|.|TRBJ1-1
CASSYAGTEAFF
TGTGCCAGCAGTTACGCTGGGACAGAGGCTTTCTTT
>TRBD1|TRBV9|.|TRBJ2-3
CASSPRGQGSDTQYF
TGTGCCAGCAGCCCCCGAGGACAGGGCTCAGATACGCAGTATTTT
>TRBD2|TRBV7-2|once|TRBJ2-5
CASSLALAGQETQYF
TGTGCCAGCAGCTTAGCTCTAGCGGGGCAAGAGACCCAGTACTTC
>.|TRBV11-1|.|TRBJ2-7
CASSLGRPYEQYF
TGTGCCAGCAGCTTAGGGCGGCCATACGAGCAGTACTTC
>TRBD1|TRBV11-2|.|TRBJ1-2
CASSLGPAGTVYGYTF
TGTGCCAGCAGCTTAGGCCCGGCGGGGACAGTCTATGGCTACACCTTC